This section outlines one T cell receptor beta chain sequence together with its context. The data are from a study of blood T cell repertoires in COVID-19. The overall study: Specimens from acute and convalescent COVID-19 originated in the United States, Italy and Spain. T cells, B-cell-depleted T cells, or PBMCs provided the cDNA or gDNA that served as material.

Authors' methods: Amplification of reference gene primers provided the estimated nucleated cell counts. Sequencing used immunoSEQ multiplex PCR; TCRdb keeps in-frame clones, though not all of them. V, J and clone size reflect that table, while D and trimming were determined from the DNA. The sample has around 290,000 clones, about 89% seen once. The CDR3 length is 14 residues. The germline V and J ends were trimmed by 5 bases and 7 bases, with 12 bases remaining between them. Germline CDR1 SGHTA, CDR2 FQGTGA. The chain couples TRBV7-3 to TRBJ1-6, with D possibly being TRBD1 (5 bases). The source material was peripheral blood. The receptor was isolated from a man in his forties or fifties with acute or convalescent COVID-19. CDR3 loop: CASSEGVWNSPLHF. CDR3 in DNA: TGTGCCAGCAGCGAAGGGGTCTGGAATTCACCCCTCCACTTT.